This T cell receptor beta chain was identified in a study of blood T cell repertoires in COVID-19. Measured with immunoSEQ multiplex PCR; TCRdb has only the in-frame clones, and not every one. This sample has about 200,000 clones; 86% occur once, and the top ten carry around 6%. Germline V CDR1 and CDR2: SNHLY, FYNNEI. This CDR3 comprises 12 residues. The germline V and J ends were trimmed by 6 bases and 9 bases, with 9 bases remaining between them. The TCR comes from a man aged 35 to 55 with acute COVID-19. Input material: PBMCs or T cells enriched from blood (not recorded which). This chain uses TRBV2 with TRBJ1-6, with unresolved D. CDR3 coding DNA: TGTGCCAGCAGGTCAGACACTTCACCCCTCCACTTT. It specifies CASRSDTSPLHF. The whole variable domain, filled in from reference TRBV2 and TRBJ1-6, reads EPEVTQTPSHQVTQMGQEVILRCVPISNHLYFYWYRQILGQKVEFLVSFYNNEISEKSEIFDDQFSVERPDGSNFTLKIRSTKLEDSAMYFCASRSDTSPLHFGNGTRLTVT.